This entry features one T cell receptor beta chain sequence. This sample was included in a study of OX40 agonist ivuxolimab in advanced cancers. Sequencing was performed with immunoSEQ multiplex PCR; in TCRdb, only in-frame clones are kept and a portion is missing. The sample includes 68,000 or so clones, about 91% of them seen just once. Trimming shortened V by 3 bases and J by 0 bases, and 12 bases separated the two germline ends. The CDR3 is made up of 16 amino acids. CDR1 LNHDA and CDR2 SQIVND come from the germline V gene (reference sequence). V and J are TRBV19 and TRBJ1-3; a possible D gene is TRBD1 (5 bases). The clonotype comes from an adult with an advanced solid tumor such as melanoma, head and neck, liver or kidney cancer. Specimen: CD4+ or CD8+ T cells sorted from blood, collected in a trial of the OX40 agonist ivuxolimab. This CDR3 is CASSILPDNSGNTIYF. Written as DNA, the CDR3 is TGTGCCAGTAGTATCCTCCCGGACAACTCTGGAAACACCATATATTTT.